The TCR beta chain under discussion was sequenced for a study of CD8 T cells in Susac syndrome. Healthy donors constituted the controls, which were matched for age and sex. RNA amounts of 0.5 to 1 ug underwent reverse transcription with random hexamers. TCRdb ran MiXCR on the immunoSEQ multiplex PCR reads and lists one entry per CDR3 protein. The sample records 90,000 to 150,000 distinct CDR3 sequences, 80% to 95% being singletons. This CDR3 comprises 14 residues. V shed 3 bases and J 5 bases; nucleotides not matched to a gene: 8. Germline CDR1 is DFQATT and CDR2 is SNEGSKA (reference sequence). Details on this clonotype: Antigen: not known.

Notes on the study in general: It was acknowledged in the study that its TCR sequencing and HLA analysis involved a relatively small number of individuals.

This chain connects TRBV20-1 to TRBJ2-5, with TRBD1 matching 8 bases. The sequence derives from a human donor in good health. Source material: CD4+ T cells from PBMCs. DNA for the CDR3: TGCAGTGCTAGTCCAGGGGGCGGCGGGGAGACCCAGTACTTC. Translated: CSASPGGGGETQYF.